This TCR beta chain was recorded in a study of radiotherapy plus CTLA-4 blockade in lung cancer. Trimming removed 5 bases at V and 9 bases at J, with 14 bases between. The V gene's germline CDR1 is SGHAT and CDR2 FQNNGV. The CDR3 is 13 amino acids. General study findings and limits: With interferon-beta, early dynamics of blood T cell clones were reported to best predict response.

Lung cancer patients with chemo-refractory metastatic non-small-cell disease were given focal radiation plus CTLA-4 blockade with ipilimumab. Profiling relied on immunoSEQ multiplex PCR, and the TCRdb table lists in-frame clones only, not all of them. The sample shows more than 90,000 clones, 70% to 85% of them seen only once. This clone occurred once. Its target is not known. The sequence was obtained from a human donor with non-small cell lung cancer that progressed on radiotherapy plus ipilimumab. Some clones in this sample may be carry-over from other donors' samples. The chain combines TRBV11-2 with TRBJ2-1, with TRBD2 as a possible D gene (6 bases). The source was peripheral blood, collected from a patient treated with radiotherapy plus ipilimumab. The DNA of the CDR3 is TGTGCCAGCAGCCACAGGAGGGTGAGTGAGCAGTTCTTC. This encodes CASSHRRVSEQFF. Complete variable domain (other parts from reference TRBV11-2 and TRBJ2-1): EAGVAQSPRYKIIEKRQSVAFWCNPISGHATLYWYQQILGQGPKLLIQFQNNGVVDDSQLPKDRFSAERLKGVDSTLKIQPAKLEDSAVYLCASSHRRVSEQFFGPGTRLTVL.